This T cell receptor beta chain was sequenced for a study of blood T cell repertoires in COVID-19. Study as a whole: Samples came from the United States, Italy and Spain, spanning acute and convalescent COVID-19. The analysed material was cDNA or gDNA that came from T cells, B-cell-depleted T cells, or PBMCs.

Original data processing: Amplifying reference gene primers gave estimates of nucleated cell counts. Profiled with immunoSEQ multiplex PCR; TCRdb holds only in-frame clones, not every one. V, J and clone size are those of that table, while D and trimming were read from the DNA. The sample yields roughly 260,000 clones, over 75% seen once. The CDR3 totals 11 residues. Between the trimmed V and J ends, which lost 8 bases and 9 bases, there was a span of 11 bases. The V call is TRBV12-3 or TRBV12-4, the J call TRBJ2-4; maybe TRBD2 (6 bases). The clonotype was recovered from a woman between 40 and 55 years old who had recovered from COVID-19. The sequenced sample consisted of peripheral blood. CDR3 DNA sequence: TGTGCCAGCGCCCTGGGGGGCATTCAGTACTTC. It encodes CASALGGIQYF.